A selection of T cell receptor beta chains follows, all from one sample in a study of cytomegalovirus exposure and HLA in healthy donors. Clones were read by immunoSEQ multiplex PCR, and TCRdb kept only the in-frame ones, dropping some. The data show roughly 70,000 clones, approximately 92% seen once. Specimen: PBMCs. All receptors come from a woman aged 25 to 39 in good health and CMV-seropositive. Each CDR3 is given with its conserved first and last residue. Fields, in order: V gene, D gene, clone size, J gene, CDR3 protein, CDR3 DNA. D genes are given only for firm matches. Clone size is given for some rows only: seen once, a few or many times, or a class if the clone is expanded.

v_gene: TRBV28; d_gene: -; abundance: once; j_gene: TRBJ2-2; CDR3aa: CASSLRSFTGELFF; CDR3nt: TGTGCCAGCAGTCTAAGGAGCTTCACCGGGGAGCTGTTTTTT
v_gene: TRBV21-1; d_gene: -; abundance: -; j_gene: TRBJ1-1; CDR3aa: CASNKREGNTEAFF; CDR3nt: TGTGCCAGCAACAAACGGGAGGGGAACACTGAAGCTTTCTTT
v_gene: TRBV7-9; d_gene: TRBD1; abundance: -; j_gene: TRBJ2-6; CDR3aa: CASSPTGQGVPGANVLTF; CDR3nt: TGTGCCAGCAGCCCGACGGGACAGGGAGTCCCTGGGGCCAACGTCCTGACTTTC
v_gene: TRBV7-3; d_gene: TRBD2; abundance: -; j_gene: TRBJ2-1; CDR3aa: CASYLAGVVGNEQFF; CDR3nt: TGTGCCAGTTACTTAGCGGGAGTAGTAGGCAATGAGCAGTTCTTC
v_gene: TRBV6-5; d_gene: -; abundance: -; j_gene: TRBJ1-2; CDR3aa: CASSFLEGSTYGYTF; CDR3nt: TGTGCCAGCAGTTTTCTGGAGGGGTCAACATATGGCTACACCTTC
v_gene: TRBV5-1; d_gene: -; abundance: -; j_gene: TRBJ2-1; CDR3aa: CASSPSQWSGVSYNEQFF; CDR3nt: TGCGCCAGCAGCCCCTCTCAATGGAGTGGAGTCTCCTACAATGAGCAGTTCTTC
v_gene: TRBV9; d_gene: TRBD2; abundance: few; j_gene: TRBJ2-7; CDR3aa: CASSPLLGEGSYEQYF; CDR3nt: TGTGCCAGCAGCCCCCTTTTGGGGGAGGGATCCTACGAGCAGTACTTC
v_gene: TRBV10-2; d_gene: TRBD2; abundance: -; j_gene: TRBJ2-5; CDR3aa: CASSALAGGGQETQYF; CDR3nt: TGCGCCAGCAGTGCCCTAGCGGGAGGAGGACAAGAGACCCAGTACTTC
v_gene: TRBV10-3; d_gene: -; abundance: -; j_gene: TRBJ2-7; CDR3aa: CAISESSGEQYF; CDR3nt: TGTGCCATCAGTGAGTCCTCGGGCGAGCAGTACTTC
v_gene: TRBV28; d_gene: TRBD1; abundance: once; j_gene: TRBJ1-5; CDR3aa: CASSLTGGFQPQHF; CDR3nt: TGTGCCAGCAGCCTGACAGGGGGATTTCAGCCCCAGCATTTT